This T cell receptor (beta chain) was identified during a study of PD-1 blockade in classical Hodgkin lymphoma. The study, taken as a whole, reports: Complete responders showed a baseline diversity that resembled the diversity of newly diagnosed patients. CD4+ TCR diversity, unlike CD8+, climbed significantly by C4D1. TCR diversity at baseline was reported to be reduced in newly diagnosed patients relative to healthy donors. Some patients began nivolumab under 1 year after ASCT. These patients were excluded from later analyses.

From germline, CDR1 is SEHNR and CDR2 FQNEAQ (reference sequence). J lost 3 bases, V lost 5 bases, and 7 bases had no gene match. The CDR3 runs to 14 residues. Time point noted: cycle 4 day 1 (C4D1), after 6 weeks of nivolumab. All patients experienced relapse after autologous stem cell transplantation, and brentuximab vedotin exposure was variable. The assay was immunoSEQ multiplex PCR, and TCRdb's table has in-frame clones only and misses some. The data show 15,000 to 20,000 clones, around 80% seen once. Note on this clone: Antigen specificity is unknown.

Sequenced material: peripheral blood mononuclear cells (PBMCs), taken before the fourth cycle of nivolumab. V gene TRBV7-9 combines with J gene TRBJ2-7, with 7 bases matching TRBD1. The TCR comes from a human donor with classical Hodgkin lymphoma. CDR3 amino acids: CASSPLGQSYEQYF. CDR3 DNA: TGTGCCAGCAGCCCCTTGGGACAGAGCTACGAGCAGTACTTC.